A single sample gave rise to the 21 T cell receptor beta chains below, sequenced in a study of cytomegalovirus exposure and HLA in healthy donors. Primers: 60 Vbeta forward and 13 Jbeta reverse. Sequencing used immunoSEQ multiplex PCR; TCRdb keeps in-frame clones, though not all of them. The sample holds 95,000 to 130,000 clones, 81% seen once. The sample consisted of PBMCs. The receptors stem from a young woman in good health and CMV-seronegative.

V usage is TRBV29-1 and J usage is TRBJ1-2, with D possibly TRBD1 on 6 matching bases. Deletions cut 4 bases from V and 5 bases from J, with 8 bases between. This CDR3 spans 11 amino acids. Germline V gives CDR1 SQVTM, CDR2 ANQGSEA. The CDR3 loop is CSVGTDYGYTF. The CDR3 nucleotides are TGCAGCGTTGGGACAGATTATGGCTACACCTTC.

This clone was observed a handful of times. DNA of the CDR3: TGCGCCAGCAGCTTGGTGGGCTATCTCTACGAGCAGTACTTC. Translating it yields CASSLVGYLYEQYF. V gene TRBV5-1 combines with J gene TRBJ2-7; D remains unclear. The V end lost 0 bases, the J end lost 3 bases, and 10 bases lay between the germline ends. Germline V lookup: CDR1 SGHRS, CDR2 YFSETQ. This CDR3 is 14 amino acids long.

This clone was observed a handful of times. The V gene is TRBV7-9, the J gene TRBJ1-4, with 7 bases lining up with TRBD1. J gave up 3 bases and V 5 bases, and 6 bases lay outside the gene matches. The CDR3 loop spans 15 amino acids. Germline loops: CDR1 SEHNR, CDR2 FQNEAQ (reference sequence). The CDR3 DNA reads TGTGCCAGCAGCCCGAGGGGACAGTCTAATGAAAAACTGTTTTTT. Translation: CASSPRGQSNEKLFF.

This clone was counted only a few times. The DNA for the CDR3 is TGTGCCAGCAGCTCTATTTCAGGGGGGAATGAAAAACTGTTTTTT. This encodes CASSSISGGNEKLFF. This rearrangement joins TRBV7-8 to TRBJ1-4, with 7 bases lining up with TRBD1. Germline values: CDR1 SGHVS, CDR2 FQNEAQ. V lost 4 bases to trimming and J lost 5 bases; unmatched junction nucleotides: 7. The CDR3 sequence is 15 residues long.

The chain has TRBV7-9 and TRBJ2-2; D is ambiguous. This CDR3 has 14 residues. V was trimmed by 0 bases and J by 6 bases, leaving 8 bases between them. Germline CDR1 SEHNR, CDR2 FQNEAQ (reference sequence). For the CDR3, the DNA is TGTGCCAGCAGCTTAGCCAGCGTTTCCGGGGAGCTGTTTTTT. It translates to CASSLASVSGELFF.

The chain recombines TRBV28 with TRBJ2-7, with TRBD1 identical over 10 bases. This CDR3 is built from 15 residues. Germline values: CDR1 MDHEN, CDR2 SYDVKM. V shed 1 base and J 3 bases; nucleotides not matched to a gene: 3. CDR3 residues: CASSLSGQGIYEQYF. DNA for the CDR3: TGTGCCAGCAGTTTATCGGGACAGGGGATCTACGAGCAGTACTTC.

The J gene is TRBJ2-7, the V gene TRBV9; no clear D. Germline CDR1 SGDLS, CDR2 YYNGEE. This CDR3 region has 16 residues. Trimming removed 0 bases at V and 1 base at J, with 14 bases between. The CDR3 DNA is TGTGCCAGCAGCGTAGCTGAGACGGGTCTTTCCTACGAGCAGTACTTC. It encodes CASSVAETGLSYEQYF.

This clone has only one observation. The rearrangement joins TRBV6-1 to TRBJ2-1, with unresolved D. Trimming cost V 8 bases and J 10 bases, with 21 bases left between them. The CDR3 is 14 amino acids. Germline CDR1 is MNHNS and CDR2 is SASEGT. In nucleotides, the CDR3 is TGTGCCAGCTTTCCTTTTGGAACGGCGGCAGAGCAGTTCTTC. This gives the protein CASFPFGTAAEQFF.

This chain joins TRBV27 and TRBJ2-7; 11 bases are shared with TRBD2. The J segment lost 6 bases and the V segment lost 8 bases, leaving 9 bases of the junction unmatched. The CDR3 has 14 amino acids. Germline V gene data show CDR1 as MNHEY and CDR2 as SMNVEV (reference sequence). Written as DNA, the CDR3 is TGTGCCAGCTGGGTTAGCGGGAGGGCTGGCGAGCAGTACTTC. This codes for CASWVSGRAGEQYF.

This sequence joins TRBV4-2 and TRBJ2-7; D unresolved. The CDR3 runs to 13 residues. Trimming pared 0 bases from V and 5 bases from J, leaving 8 bases between. The germline CDR1 and CDR2 sequences are LGHNA and YNFKEQ. Here the CDR3 reads CASSQELRDEQYF. CDR3 bases: TGTGCCAGCAGCCAAGAACTTCGGGACGAGCAGTACTTC.

The CDR3 DNA is TGTGCCAGCAGCCTTTGGGACAGGGAACACTACGAGCAGTACTTC. Its protein is CASSLWDREHYEQYF. The chain combines TRBV5-6 with TRBJ2-7; 9 nucleotides align to TRBD1. Trimming cost V 4 bases and J 3 bases; bases outside gene matches: 8. Germline V gene sequence: CDR1 SGHDT, CDR2 YYEEEE. The CDR3 length is 15 residues.

J is TRBJ2-7 and V is TRBV7-9, with 7 bases lining up with TRBD1. CDR3 length equals 14 residues. V was pared by 7 bases and J by 1 base, with 7 bases of the junction left unmatched. In germline, CDR1 is SEHNR, CDR2 FQNEAQ (reference sequence). The CDR3 sequence: CASIRDSPSYEQYF. The DNA of the CDR3 is TGTGCCAGCATCCGGGACAGCCCTTCCTACGAGCAGTACTTC.

The rearrangement joins TRBV9 to TRBJ2-5; 7 nucleotides match TRBD1. The CDR3 length is 15 residues. The V segment lost 0 bases and the J segment 5 bases; nucleotides outside the gene matches: 7. Germline V gene data show CDR1 as SGDLS and CDR2 as YYNGEE. CDR3 DNA sequence: TGTGCCAGCAGCGTAGGTCAGGGGGTATGGGAGACCCAGTACTTC. Translated, it gives CASSVGQGVWETQYF.

The chain employs TRBV7-2 and TRBJ2-2; 14 positions agree with TRBD2. The V segment lost 3 bases and the J segment 2 bases; nucleotides outside the gene matches: 5. The CDR3 consists of 18 residues. The V gene's germline CDR1 is SGHTA and CDR2 FQGNSA. This CDR3 reads CASSFQGLAGANTGELFF. Written as DNA, the CDR3 is TGTGCCAGCAGCTTCCAGGGACTAGCGGGAGCCAACACCGGGGAGCTGTTTTTT.

V usage is TRBV11-2 and J usage is TRBJ2-7; TRBD1 is a possible D gene (6 bases). V was shortened by 3 bases and J by 5 bases, with 14 bases between the two germline ends. CDR1 and CDR2 from the germline V gene are SGHAT and FQNNGV. The CDR3 runs 14 residues. CDR3 loop: CASSLTGTFNEQYF. The CDR3 DNA is TGTGCCAGCAGCTTGACAGGTACCTTCAACGAGCAGTACTTC.

This clone has only one observation. CDR3 in DNA: TGTGCCAGCTCATCTCCTCGGGACAGGGGTGACTATGGCTACACCTTC. Translating gives CASSSPRDRGDYGYTF. The chain carries TRBV10-3 and TRBJ1-2; the match to TRBD1 covers 10 bases. The CDR3 is made up of 16 amino acids. V gave up 10 bases and J gave up 3 bases; unmatched junction bases: 14. CDR1 ENHRY and CDR2 SYGVKD come from the germline V gene.

The gene calls are TRBV28 and TRBJ2-3; D is ambiguous. V gave up 3 bases and J gave up 1 base, with 5 bases separating them. This CDR3 is 13 amino acids long. CDR1 is MDHEN, CDR2 SYDVKM, per germline. CDR3 loop: CASSFSGTDTQYF. The CDR3 bases are TGTGCCAGCAGTTTTTCAGGCACAGATACGCAGTATTTT.

This chain links TRBV10-3 with TRBJ1-5; 8 nucleotides match TRBD1. Germline V gives CDR1 ENHRY, CDR2 SYGVKD. Germline trimming cut 2 bases from V and 7 bases from J; bases unmatched to any gene: 4. This CDR3 is built from 14 residues. CDR3 nucleotide sequence: TGTGCCATCAGTGAGGGACAGGGAACCCAGCCCCAGCATTTT. This gives the protein CAISEGQGTQPQHF.

The chain joins TRBV2 to TRBJ2-3, with TRBD1 matching 7 bases. This CDR3 is 13 amino acids long. Germline V CDR1 and CDR2: SNHLY, FYNNEI. J lost 4 bases, V lost 9 bases, and 7 bases had no gene match. This CDR3 reads CASVNRGADTQYF. Written as DNA, the CDR3 is TGTGCCAGTGTAAACAGGGGTGCAGATACGCAGTATTTT. The full variable domain, in which reference TRBV2 and TRBJ2-3 provide the parts outside the CDR3, is EPEVTQTPSHQVTQMGQEVILRCVPISNHLYFYWYRQILGQKVEFLVSFYNNEISEKSEIFDDQFSVERPDGSNFTLKIRSTKLEDSAMYFCASVNRGADTQYFGPGTRLTVL.

CDR3 protein: CASSLARVDRQNTEAFF. For the CDR3, the DNA is TGTGCCAGCAGCTTAGCGAGAGTAGACAGACAGAACACTGAAGCTTTCTTT. The J gene is TRBJ1-1, the V gene TRBV7-9, with TRBD1 as a possible D gene (5 bases). This CDR3 is built from 17 residues. The V gene lost 0 bases and the J gene lost 1 base, with 15 bases spanning the gap. Germline-derived CDR1 and CDR2 are SEHNR and FQNEAQ (reference sequence).

The chain uses TRBV11-3 and TRBJ2-5; 8 bases align to TRBD2. V gave up 1 base and J gave up 11 bases; unmatched junction bases: 15. This CDR3 region has 16 residues. The germline gives CDR1 SGHNT, CDR2 YENEEA. The CDR3 bases are TGTGCCAGCAGCTTAGCCACCGGGAGCCTCGGGGGGGAGCAGTACTTC. This translates into CASSLATGSLGGEQYF.